The clone carrying this T cell receptor (beta chain) came up many times. The target antigen is unknown. The total RNA that was extracted per sample amounted to at least 5.5 micrograms. The data belong to a study of blood T cells in healthy people across ages. Across the whole study: About one barcoded beta molecule per two T cells was captured by template switching.

PCR was performed a second time for about 7 to 12 cycles using a sample-barcoded 5' primer and a J-beta primer mix. Each CDR3 protein is one row after TCRdb ran MiXCR on the 5' RACE reads. The data contain hundreds of thousands of distinct CDR3 sequences, around a fifth of them seen just once; the ten biggest clones take up 3.5% to 4%. Study-wide findings and caveats: Fewer expanded clones and more diversity marked long-lived versus aged donors.

The sequence was collected from a man between 70 and 80 years old in good health. Material for sequencing was blood.

DNA of the CDR3: TGTGCCAGCAGCCCGACGGGAGTCATAGGTGAGCAGTTCTTC. Its protein is CASSPTGVIGEQFF. This chain connects TRBV3-1 to TRBJ2-1, with D possibly being TRBD2 (6 bases). V was pared by 4 bases and J by 9 bases, with 16 bases between. The CDR3 has 14 residues. The germline V gene encodes CDR1 LGHDT and CDR2 YNNKEL (reference sequence).